Listed below are T cell receptor beta chains from one sample, sequenced in a study of OX40 agonist ivuxolimab in advanced cancers. The assay was immunoSEQ multiplex PCR, and TCRdb's table has in-frame clones only and misses some. The sample contains more than 50,000 clones, approximately 81% of which appear only once. Here the sequenced sample was CD4+ or CD8+ T cells sorted from blood, taken in a trial of the OX40 agonist ivuxolimab. These receptors originate from an adult with an advanced solid tumor such as melanoma, head and neck, liver or kidney cancer. The conserved cysteine and the conserved F or W are not part of the CDR3 here. Fields, in order: J gene, V gene, CDR3 protein.

TRBJ1-1 | TRBV18 | ASSRDRDNTEAF
TRBJ2-3 | TRBV11-3 | ASSSRTFTSTDTQY
TRBJ2-3 | TRBV9 | ASSGEREVLTDTQY
TRBJ2-5 | TRBV19 | ASSTRDRVSETQY
TRBJ2-7 | TRBV5-6 | ASSLTDSGTYEQY
TRBJ2-2 | TRBV28 | ASSHTPNTGELF
TRBJ1-4 | TRBV18 | ASSRTIATNEKLF
TRBJ2-2 | TRBV27 | ASSSAANTGELF
TRBJ2-7 | TRBV11-3 | ASSSPPWTPGNYEQY
TRBJ2-1 | TRBV5-1 | ASSVQGSDEQF
TRBJ2-2 | TRBV5-4 | ASSLFVDTGELF
TRBJ2-1 | TRBV28 | ASSITSFSSYNEQF
TRBJ2-1 | TRBV19 | ASIGVLEQF
TRBJ2-1 | TRBV7-9 | ASSLGGLGRTLYNEQF
TRBJ2-7 | TRBV28 | ASASYSAYEQY
TRBJ1-1 | TRBV5-4 | ASSLVGHQLGEAF
TRBJ1-5 | TRBV28 | ASSSEATGGSNQPQH
TRBJ1-1 | TRBV6-1 | ASSLDPDTEAF
TRBJ2-2 | TRBV10-3 | AIRQTGELF
TRBJ2-5 | TRBV7-2 | ASSFGSGEETQY
TRBJ2-7 | TRBV6-1 | ASSDPLSRGVSYEQY
TRBJ2-1 | TRBV2 | ASTRGTFNEQF
TRBJ2-4 | TRBV4-3 | ASSQGSIQY
TRBJ1-2 | TRBV18 | ASSPAYRGDYGYT
TRBJ1-4 | TRBV7-2 | ASSLGHRERLF
TRBJ2-5 | TRBV7-7 | ASSFEGRGTQY
TRBJ1-5 | TRBV19 | ASSMFKGQPQH
TRBJ2-3 | TRBV5-1 | ASRVEDTQY
TRBJ1-1 | TRBV28 | ASRDLNTEAF
TRBJ2-7 | TRBV5-1 | ASSLTTGPDVEQY
TRBJ2-3 | TRBV2 | ASIREREVRDTQY
TRBJ2-5 | TRBV9 | ASSPRWSGDQETQY
TRBJ1-2 | TRBV6-1 | ASRDSNYGYT
TRBJ2-1 | TRBV5-6 | AIPFRGVYEQF
TRBJ1-1 | TRBV4-1 | ASSQEGWAEAF
TRBJ2-3 | TRBV28 | ASSSWTSGGSSPYTDTQY
TRBJ2-2 | TRBV28 | ASSLGSGIDTGELF
NA | TRBV5-1 | ASSLDGLSYEQY
TRBJ2-7 | TRBV7-6 | ASSLAGGREQY
TRBJ1-3 | TRBV5-1 | ASSLELGGGNTIY